The clone carrying this TCR beta chain showed up just once. The record originates from a study of PD-L1 blockade in urothelial cancer. The overall study: Blood analysis occurred 3 weeks (second dose) and 6 weeks after treatment start. Blood samples contained a median around 130,000 T cells.

V lost 2 bases, J lost 3 bases, and 4 bases stayed unmatched. The V gene's germline CDR1 is MNHEY and CDR2 SVGAGI. CDR3 length: 16 amino acids. The data were produced by immunoSEQ multiplex PCR, yet TCRdb's version contains in-frame clones alone and is incomplete. The sample holds 80,000 to 100,000 clones, 82% seen once. The sample consisted of PBMCs, taken around atezolizumab (anti-PD-L1) treatment. The rearrangement uses TRBV6-5 and TRBJ2-5; 12 bases are a match to TRBD2. This clonotype was obtained from a man between 65 and 85 years old with urothelial cancer. CDR3 protein: CASSYRLAGVKETQYF. In DNA form, the CDR3 reads TGTGCCAGCAGTTACAGACTAGCGGGAGTTAAAGAGACCCAGTACTTC.